A selection of T cell receptor beta chains follows, all from one sample in a study of T-cell memory formation after mild COVID-19. TCRdb re-called the 5' RACE reads with MiXCR, one entry per CDR3 protein. Among more than 400,000 distinct CDR3 sequences listed, around a sixth were seen once. The sample consisted of PBMCs or a T cell subset sorted from them (not recorded which). These receptors came from an adult woman who had mild COVID-19 (a few samples of this study predate the infection). Cell type and time point are not known. The conserved cysteine and the conserved F or W are not part of the CDR3 here. Fields, in order: J gene, V gene, CDR3 protein.

j_call: TRBJ1-1; v_call: TRBV15; cdr3_aa: ATSRGRTEAF
j_call: TRBJ1-1; v_call: TRBV4-1; cdr3_aa: ASSQTGGTGGTEAF
j_call: TRBJ1-1; v_call: TRBV25-1; cdr3_aa: ASNPTIGTGNTEAF
j_call: TRBJ1-1; v_call: TRBV7-3; cdr3_aa: ASSEQGKGEAF
j_call: TRBJ2-3; v_call: TRBV2; cdr3_aa: ASRAYPGTQY
j_call: TRBJ2-1; v_call: TRBV11-2; cdr3_aa: ASSFTSGGFNEQF
j_call: TRBJ2-5; v_call: TRBV5-1; cdr3_aa: ASSLVRGASQETQY
j_call: TRBJ2-5; v_call: TRBV20-1; cdr3_aa: SARPGETQY
j_call: TRBJ2-3; v_call: TRBV18; cdr3_aa: ASSRQSTSTDTQY
j_call: TRBJ1-1; v_call: TRBV20-1; cdr3_aa: SATARVTEAF
j_call: TRBJ2-6; v_call: TRBV6-6; cdr3_aa: ASSYSRQTGTGLSSGANVLT
j_call: TRBJ2-2; v_call: TRBV23-1; cdr3_aa: ASSQSDRGPPGSCF
j_call: TRBJ2-7; v_call: TRBV24-1; cdr3_aa: ATSSDHSYEQY
j_call: TRBJ2-2; v_call: TRBV11-2; cdr3_aa: ASRGIGADYRRELF
j_call: TRBJ1-2; v_call: TRBV6-6; cdr3_aa: ASSYYPGSDYGYT
j_call: TRBJ2-1; v_call: TRBV4-3; cdr3_aa: ASSQDLDTPEVMEQF
j_call: TRBJ1-5; v_call: TRBV7-6; cdr3_aa: ASSLLLGDQPQH
j_call: TRBJ1-5; v_call: TRBV20-1; cdr3_aa: SARVGGSNQPQH
j_call: TRBJ2-1; v_call: TRBV15; cdr3_aa: ATSTLAYEQF
j_call: TRBJ1-4; v_call: TRBV12-3/TRBV12-4; cdr3_aa: ASSIHSGSNEKLF
j_call: TRBJ1-6; v_call: TRBV9; cdr3_aa: ASSPRTGVGNSPLH
j_call: TRBJ1-5; v_call: TRBV30; cdr3_aa: AWSVGGGGQPQH
j_call: TRBJ2-3; v_call: TRBV12-3/TRBV12-4; cdr3_aa: ASSFVQGVGTDTQY
j_call: TRBJ2-3; v_call: TRBV11-3; cdr3_aa: ASSLEMKTDTQY
j_call: TRBJ2-1; v_call: TRBV4-3; cdr3_aa: ASSLLLGADQGWF
j_call: TRBJ1-3; v_call: TRBV12-3/TRBV12-4; cdr3_aa: ASSPGAYGNTIY
j_call: TRBJ2-5; v_call: TRBV18; cdr3_aa: ASSPVRTGQETQY
j_call: TRBJ2-7; v_call: TRBV7-3; cdr3_aa: ASSLIGGEQY
j_call: TRBJ1-5; v_call: TRBV7-8; cdr3_aa: ASSLDGYGLNQPQH
j_call: TRBJ2-4; v_call: TRBV24-1; cdr3_aa: DTSDDVRNIQY
j_call: TRBJ1-1; v_call: TRBV30; cdr3_aa: AWSVGVTPGTEAF
j_call: TRBJ2-3; v_call: TRBV4-3; cdr3_aa: ASSQDRLAPDTQY
j_call: TRBJ2-7; v_call: TRBV5-1; cdr3_aa: ASSLGVTWGSYEQY
j_call: TRBJ1-1; v_call: TRBV7-6; cdr3_aa: ASSPGHRNTEAF
j_call: TRBJ2-7; v_call: TRBV6-1; cdr3_aa: ASGGGATGEQY